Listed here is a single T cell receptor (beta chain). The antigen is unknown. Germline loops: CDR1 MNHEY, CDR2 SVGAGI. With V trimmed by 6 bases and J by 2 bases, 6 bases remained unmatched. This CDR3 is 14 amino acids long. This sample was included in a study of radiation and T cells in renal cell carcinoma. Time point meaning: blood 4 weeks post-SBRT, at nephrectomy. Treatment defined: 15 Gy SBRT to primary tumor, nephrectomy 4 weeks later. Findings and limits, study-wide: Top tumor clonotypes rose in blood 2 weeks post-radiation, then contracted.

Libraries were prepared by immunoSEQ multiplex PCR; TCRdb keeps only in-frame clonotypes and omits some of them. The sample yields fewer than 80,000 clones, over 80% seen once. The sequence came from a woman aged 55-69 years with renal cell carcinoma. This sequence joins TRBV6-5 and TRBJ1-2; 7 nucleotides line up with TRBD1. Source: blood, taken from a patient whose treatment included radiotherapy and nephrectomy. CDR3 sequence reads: CASSQTGLNYGYTF. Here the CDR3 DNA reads TGTGCCAGCAGCCAGACAGGGCTCAACTATGGCTACACCTTC.